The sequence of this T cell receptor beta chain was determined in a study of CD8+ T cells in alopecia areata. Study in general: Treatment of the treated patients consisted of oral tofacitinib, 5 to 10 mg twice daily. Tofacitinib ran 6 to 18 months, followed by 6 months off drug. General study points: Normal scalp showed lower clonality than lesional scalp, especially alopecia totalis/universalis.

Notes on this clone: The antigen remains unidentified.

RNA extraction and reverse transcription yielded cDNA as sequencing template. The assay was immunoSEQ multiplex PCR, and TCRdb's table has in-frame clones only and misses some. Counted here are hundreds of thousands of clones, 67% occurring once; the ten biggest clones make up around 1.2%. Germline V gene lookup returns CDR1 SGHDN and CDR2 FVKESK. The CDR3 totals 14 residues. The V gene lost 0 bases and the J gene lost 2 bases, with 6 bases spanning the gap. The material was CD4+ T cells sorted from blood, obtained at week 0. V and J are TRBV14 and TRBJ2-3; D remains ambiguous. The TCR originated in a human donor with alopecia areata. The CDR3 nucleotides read TGTGCCAGCAGCCAAGATCTAGACACAGATACGCAGTATTTT. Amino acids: CASSQDLDTDTQYF.